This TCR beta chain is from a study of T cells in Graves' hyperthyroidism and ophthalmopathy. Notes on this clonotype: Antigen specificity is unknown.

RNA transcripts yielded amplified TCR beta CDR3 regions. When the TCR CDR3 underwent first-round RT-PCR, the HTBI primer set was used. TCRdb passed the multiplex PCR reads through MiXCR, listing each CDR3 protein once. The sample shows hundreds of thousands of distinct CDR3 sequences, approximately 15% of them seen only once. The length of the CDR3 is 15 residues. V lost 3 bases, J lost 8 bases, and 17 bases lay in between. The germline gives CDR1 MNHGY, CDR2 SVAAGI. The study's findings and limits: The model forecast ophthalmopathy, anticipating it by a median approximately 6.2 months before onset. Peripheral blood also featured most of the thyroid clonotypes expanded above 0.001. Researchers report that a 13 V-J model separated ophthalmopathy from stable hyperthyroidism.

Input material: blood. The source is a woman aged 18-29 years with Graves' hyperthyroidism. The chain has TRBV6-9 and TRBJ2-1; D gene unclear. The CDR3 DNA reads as TGTGCCAGCAGTTACCTGTCCCCAGTCTGGGATGAGCAGTTCTTC. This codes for CASSYLSPVWDEQFF.